This TCR beta chain appears in the sequencing data of a study of regulatory T cells in long-lasting Graves disease (dated by TCRdb to the early 2020s). Regarding the research as a whole: Patients with newly diagnosed Graves' disease had been on antithyroid drugs for under 3 months. The study was conducted in China and was registered as a clinical trial. This study used TCR sequencing and RNA sequencing of peripheral blood to compare persistent Graves' disease patients against newly diagnosed Graves' disease patients. A total of approximately 35 samples underwent TCR sequencing: about 13 from persistent and some 20 from newly diagnosed Graves' disease patients. Study-wide conclusions, independent of this receptor: Only the TCR beta chain was sequenced and analyzed. Because the primary lesion, thyroid tissue, could not be accessed, the study looked at peripheral blood alone. Compared with newly diagnosed patients, patients with persistent Graves' disease had lower TCR Shannon entropy and fewer highly expanded clones, which suggests clonal expansion. The small sample size was acknowledged by the authors as a limitation that may reduce accuracy. More public clonotypes were shared among persistent patients (around 2,600) than among newly diagnosed patients (just under 1,000).

The time point label of this sample denotes: newly diagnosed GD, antithyroid drugs for less than 3 months. For both TCR sequencing and RNA sequencing, RNA was extracted from PBMCs in TRIzol. The diagnosis of Graves' disease followed American Thyroid Association guidelines. Patients for the study were recruited at an endocrinology department in Xi'an, China. From each patient, around 9 milliliters of peripheral blood was collected into an EDTA anticoagulant tube. PBMCs were isolated by Ficoll Paque Plus density gradient separation without further T cell sorting. An Agilent 2100 Bioanalyzer and agarose gel were used to assess RNA quality, and a NanoDrop 2000 was used to measure RNA concentration. Worth noting for this clonotype: No cognate antigen has been identified for it. This likely stems from a read error, as it lies one base from a far larger clone.

Library generation was performed with multiplex PCR. Reads for this sample came from an Illumina HiSeq 4000. iRepertoire HTBI primers and Arm-PCR amplification of CDR3 regions were used to construct TCR beta libraries. Before sequencing, the PCR products underwent gel purification. The paper's data handling went like this. Gene usage analysis of CDR3 amino acid clonotypes relied on the roughly 58 TRBV and over 13 TRBJ segments identified across samples. COPE and FqMerger were used to merge the filtered high-quality paired reads into contigs. BLAST was used to align contigs to IMGT TRBV, TRBD and TRBJ reference genes, and CDR3 was defined according to IMGT. Highly expanded clones were defined as clonotypes with a frequency above 0.1%. Repertoire diversity was measured by Shannon entropy, and V-J evenness by the Gini coefficient. Clonotypes shared by more than one individual were considered public. TCRdb reworked the public reads: Q25 trimming with fastp, MiXCR clone assembly, productive beta chains retained. Rows merge per CDR3 protein into single entries with the most common DNA and genes. For this entry, the V and J calls and clone size follow TCRdb and not the study's own pipeline. Here the sample has 200,000 to 250,000 distinct CDR3 sequences; around 20% occur a single time. The ten largest clonotypes hold 14% of the sample.

The TCR originated in a female donor with Graves disease. The sample was peripheral blood mononuclear cells (PBMCs), taken at new diagnosis, from a patient treated with antithyroid drugs.

The CDR3 here reads CASSLVRGGVHEQFF. The nucleotide sequence reads TGTGCCAGCAGCTTAGTCAGGGGAGGGGTACATGAGCAGTTCTTC. The rearranged chain carries TRBV7-3 and TRBJ2-1; a weak D assignment points to TRBD2 (7 bases agree). V lost 2 bases and J lost 8 bases; the stretch between them is 16 bases long. From the cysteine through the phenylalanine, the CDR3 covers 15 amino acids. Only the CDR3 DNA stays, 45 bases, in frame from base 1. CDR1 and CDR2 (SGHTA, FQGTGA) derive from the germline V gene.